These 25 T cell receptor beta chains were sequenced from one sample in a study of cytomegalovirus exposure and HLA in healthy donors. A multiplex PCR was run with 60 Vbeta primers and 13 Jbeta primers. Assay used: immunoSEQ multiplex PCR; TCRdb lists only in-frame clones, some missing. The table records around 120,000 clones, 55% to 65% of them present only once. Sequencing was carried out using PBMCs. The receptors derive from a man between 35 and 55 years old in good health and CMV-seropositive.

The chain carries TRBV6-6 and TRBJ2-2, with a possible D match to TRBD2 (5 bases). The CDR3 loop spans 14 amino acids. Deletions cut 5 bases from V and 7 bases from J, with 14 bases between. Looked up from germline, CDR1 is MNHNY and CDR2 is SVGAGI (reference sequence). CDR3 loop: CASSLQRFNGELFF. For the CDR3, the DNA is TGTGCCAGCAGTCTCCAGCGGTTCAACGGGGAGCTGTTTTTT.

The genes are TRBV6-6 and TRBJ1-3; D ambiguous. The CDR3 is 15 amino acids. Trimming stripped 2 bases from V and 3 bases from J, with 11 bases between. The germline V gene encodes CDR1 MNHNY and CDR2 SVGAGI (reference sequence). The CDR3: CASSYTTPGGNTIYF. The CDR3 DNA reads as TGTGCCAGCAGTTACACGACCCCGGGTGGAAACACCATATATTTT.

The V call is TRBV5-5, the J call TRBJ1-4; 10 bases are a match to TRBD1. Trimming removed 3 bases from V and 0 bases from J; junction bases left unmatched: 5. Germline CDR1 SGHKS, CDR2 YYEKEE (reference sequence). The CDR3 has 17 amino acids. CDR3 nucleotide sequence: TGTGCCAGCAGCTGGGGACAGGGGATAGCAACTAATGAAAAACTGTTTTTT. Its translation is CASSWGQGIATNEKLFF.

The gene calls are TRBV1 and TRBJ2-7; the table's D call of TRBD2 was not tested on the DNA. TRBV1 is designated a pseudogene. The CDR3 totals 19 residues. The CDR3 DNA reads as TGCACCAGCAGCCAAGAAGGGGCTAGCGGGAGAAAGGAGGACTACGAGCAGTACTTC. Its translation: CTSSQEGASGRKEDYEQYF.

The chain employs TRBV25-1 and TRBJ2-5, with TRBD2 matching 10 bases. The V gene end was trimmed by 5 bases and the J gene end by 0 bases; junction bases not matched to a gene: 9. Germline V lookup: CDR1 MGHDK, CDR2 SYGVNS. This CDR3 has 17 residues. The CDR3 reads CASSNMEGLAHQETQYF. CDR3 bases: TGTGCCAGCAGTAATATGGAGGGACTAGCGCACCAAGAGACCCAGTACTTC.

The rearrangement uses TRBV6-5 and TRBJ2-7; weak D call: TRBD2 (6 bases). V was clipped by 2 bases and J by 0 bases, with 8 bases between them. Germline-derived CDR1 and CDR2 are MNHEY and SVGAGI. This CDR3 is 14 amino acids long. For the CDR3, the DNA is TGTGCCAGCAGTTACACGGGGGACTCCTACGAGCAGTACTTC. This encodes CASSYTGDSYEQYF.

The rearrangement joins TRBV28 to TRBJ1-4; D is unclear. The CDR3 is made up of 12 amino acids. CDR1 and CDR2 from the germline V gene are MDHEN and SYDVKM. The ends were cut back, 4 bases at V and 6 bases at J, with 6 bases in the middle. CDR3 DNA sequence: TGTGCCAGCAGTTCCACACATGAAAAACTGTTTTTT. This translates into CASSSTHEKLFF.

The gene calls are TRBV11-2 and TRBJ2-5; TRBD2 matches 9 bases. Trimming at V came to 1 base and at J to 2 bases, leaving 2 bases not matched to a gene. Germline V lookup: CDR1 SGHAT, CDR2 FQNNGV. The CDR3 has 15 residues. CDR3 region: CASSLGTSGQETQYF. For the CDR3, the DNA is TGTGCCAGCAGCTTAGGAACTAGCGGGCAAGAGACCCAGTACTTC.

The rearrangement joins TRBV2 to TRBJ2-3; 11 positions agree with TRBD1. The CDR3 is made up of 13 amino acids. Germline CDR1 SNHLY, CDR2 FYNNEI. V lost 9 bases and J lost 2; bases outside the gene matches: 1. CDR3 bases: TGTGCCAGGGGACAGGGGGTCACAGATACGCAGTATTTT. Amino acids: CARGQGVTDTQYF.

The V call is TRBV5-1, the J call TRBJ1-1; TRBD1 is a possible D gene (5 bases). Trimming shortened V by 0 bases and J by 2 bases, and 8 bases separated the two germline ends. The germline V gene has CDR1 SGHRS and CDR2 YFSETQ. The CDR3 loop spans 14 amino acids. The CDR3 sequence is CASSLGQPNTEAFF. The CDR3 DNA sequence: TGCGCCAGCAGCTTGGGACAGCCTAACACTGAAGCTTTCTTT. Based on the CDR3 plus reference TRBV5-1 and TRBJ1-1, the full variable domain is KAGVTQTPRYLIKTRGQQVTLSCSPISGHRSVSWYQQTPGQGLQFLFEYFSETQRNKGNFPGRFSGRQFSNSRSEMNVSTLELGDSALYLCASSLGQPNTEAFFGQGTRLTVV.

This chain connects TRBV10-3 to TRBJ2-3; 9 bases fit TRBD1. The V and J ends lost 2 bases and 3 bases, in that order; junction bases with no gene match: 9. Germline lookup yields CDR1 ENHRY and CDR2 SYGVKD. CDR3 length equals 17 residues. CDR3 nucleotide sequence: TGTGCCATCAGTGAGACCATACAGGGGGCAAGGACAGATACGCAGTATTTT. This translates into CAISETIQGARTDTQYF.

This clone was seen a single time. This sequence joins TRBV7-2 and TRBJ1-4; 9 nucleotides align to TRBD1. There are 15 residues in the CDR3. J was trimmed by 6 bases and V by 1 base; bases with no gene match: 3. The germline V gene has CDR1 SGHTA and CDR2 FQGNSA. The CDR3 reads CASSLVQGADEKLFF. The CDR3 bases are TGTGCCAGCAGCTTAGTACAGGGGGCGGATGAAAAACTGTTTTTT.

This clone appeared a few times. This rearrangement joins TRBV6-6 to TRBJ1-5; D is unclear. Per the germline V gene, CDR1 is MNHNY and CDR2 is SVGAGI (reference sequence). The CDR3 sequence is 13 residues long. The V gene lost 6 bases and the J gene lost 1 base, with 7 bases spanning the gap. CDR3 in DNA: TGTGCCAGCAGGGTAGTAAGCAATCAGCCCCAGCATTTT. This codes for CASRVVSNQPQHF.

This chain links TRBV11-2 with TRBJ2-7; D is unresolved. The V gene's germline CDR1 is SGHAT and CDR2 FQNNGV. This CDR3 comprises 12 residues. Trimming removed 0 bases at V and 2 bases at J, with 2 bases between. The CDR3 region has the DNA TGTGCCAGCAGCTTAGACACCTACGAGCAGTACTTC. Translated, it gives CASSLDTYEQYF.

This chain links TRBV6-5 with TRBJ2-5; a possible D gene is TRBD2 (5 bases). From germline, CDR1 is MNHEY and CDR2 SVGAGI. The CDR3 loop spans 15 amino acids. Trimming left V 6 bases short and J 3 bases short, with 17 bases between. CDR3 amino acids: CASRDSRLGKETQYF. The CDR3 region has the DNA TGTGCCAGCAGGGACTCCCGGTTAGGAAAAGAGACCCAGTACTTC.

This rearrangement joins TRBV7-3 to TRBJ2-5; 8 nucleotides line up with TRBD1. CDR3 size: 13 residues. The V and J ends lost 3 bases and 5 bases, in that order; junction bases with no gene match: 2. Germline-derived CDR1 and CDR2 are SGHTA and FQGTGA. CDR3 nucleotides: TGTGCCAGCAGCTTTACAGGGGGGGAGACCCAGTACTTC. It specifies CASSFTGGETQYF.

The genes are TRBV18 and TRBJ1-4; a possible D gene is TRBD1 (6 bases). This CDR3 spans 15 amino acids. Germline V lookup: CDR1 KGHSH, CDR2 LQKENI. The ends were cut back, 1 base at V and 6 bases at J, with 12 bases in the middle. The DNA for the CDR3 is TGTGCCAGCTCACCACGAGGGGGGGCATATGAAAAACTGTTTTTT. It encodes CASSPRGGAYEKLFF.

V gene TRBV7-9 combines with J gene TRBJ2-3; D is perhaps TRBD2 (6 bases). V was trimmed by 5 bases and J by 6 bases, leaving 6 bases between them. The CDR3 has 11 residues. CDR1 is SEHNR, CDR2 FQNEAQ, per germline (reference sequence). This chain's CDR3 is CASSRGDTQYF. CDR3 sequence (DNA): TGTGCCAGCAGCCGGGGGGATACGCAGTATTTT.

This chain uses TRBV2 with TRBJ1-1; weak D call: TRBD1 (5 bases). The CDR3 has 14 amino acids. V lost 6 bases, J lost 4 bases, and 15 bases lay in between. The germline V gene encodes CDR1 SNHLY and CDR2 FYNNEI. The CDR3 is CASSVPGPGTEAFF. The DNA of the CDR3 is TGTGCCAGCAGCGTGCCAGGGCCGGGCACTGAAGCTTTCTTT. Full variable domain (missing parts from reference TRBV2 and TRBJ1-1): EPEVTQTPSHQVTQMGQEVILRCVPISNHLYFYWYRQILGQKVEFLVSFYNNEISEKSEIFDDQFSVERPDGSNFTLKIRSTKLEDSAMYFCASSVPGPGTEAFFGQGTRLTVV.

The chain uses TRBV6-5 and TRBJ1-2; the D gene is possibly TRBD1 (5 bases). V was trimmed by 0 bases and J by 4 bases, leaving 12 bases between them. Germline assignment: CDR1 MNHEY and CDR2 SVGAGI. This CDR3 contains 15 residues. In DNA, the CDR3 is TGTGCCAGCAGTTACTCGGGGGGGTTTAGCTATGGCTACACCTTC. Its translation: CASSYSGGFSYGYTF.

The chain couples TRBV7-7 to TRBJ2-3; D gene uncertain. CDR3 length: 13 residues. Germline CDR1 and CDR2: SSHAT and FNYEAQ (reference sequence). V gave up 5 bases and J gave up 8 bases, with 14 bases separating them. CDR3 coding DNA: TGTGCCAGCAGCCCCGGAGATTTGCGTACGCAGTATTTT. Protein: CASSPGDLRTQYF.

V gene TRBV4-3 combines with J gene TRBJ1-4; TRBD1 matches 7 bases. The CDR3 is 18 residues long. CDR1 is LGHNA, CDR2 YSLEER, per germline. V dropped 1 base and J dropped 0; count of bases not matched to a gene: 8. CDR3 in DNA: TGCGCCAGCAGCCAAGGGTTAGGGGGCCTTGCAACTAATGAAAAACTGTTTTTT. It specifies CASSQGLGGLATNEKLFF.

The V call is TRBV29-1, the J call TRBJ2-7, with D perhaps TRBD2 (5 bases). Trimming cost V 4 bases and J 3 bases, with 13 bases left between them. This CDR3 has 13 residues. CDR1 and CDR2 (germline): SQVTM, ANQGSEA. The CDR3 loop is CSVGQDSYYEQYF. As DNA, the CDR3 is TGCAGCGTTGGTCAGGACTCCTACTACGAGCAGTACTTC.

The chain uses TRBV11-2 and TRBJ2-1; a possible D gene is TRBD2 (6 bases). Trimming stripped 1 base from V and 6 bases from J, with 13 bases between. The CDR3 length is 15 residues. Germline assignment: CDR1 SGHAT and CDR2 FQNNGV. CDR3 sequence: CASSLAPGVPNEQFF. Written as DNA, the CDR3 is TGTGCCAGCAGCTTAGCTCCGGGAGTTCCCAATGAGCAGTTCTTC.

The gene calls are TRBV11-2 and TRBJ2-5, with TRBD2 identical over 11 bases. The CDR3 is made up of 15 amino acids. Looked up from germline, CDR1 is SGHAT and CDR2 is FQNNGV. Trimming took 3 bases from V and 5 from J; bases not matched to a gene: 5. In DNA form, the CDR3 reads TGTGCCAGCAGCTTTCTAGCGGGAGGTTCCGAGACCCAGTACTTC. Translated: CASSFLAGGSETQYF. The variable domain in full, with the rest retrieved from reference TRBV11-2 and TRBJ2-5, is EAGVAQSPRYKIIEKRQSVAFWCNPISGHATLYWYQQILGQGPKLLIQFQNNGVVDDSQLPKDRFSAERLKGVDSTLKIQPAKLEDSAVYLCASSFLAGGSETQYFGPGTRLLVL.